Below are 24 T cell receptor beta chains sequenced from a single sample in a study of T cell repertoires in cytomegalovirus infection. MiXCR, run by TCRdb on the reads, gives a single entry per CDR3 protein. The sample includes 300,000 to 400,000 distinct CDR3 sequences, under 35% of them seen just once. These receptors lack a known antigen. The sample here was cultured PBMCs, taken from culture after CMV antigen stimulation. The receptors shown here come from a human donor in good health (CMV status not recorded). Some clones in this sample may be carry-over from other donors' samples.

This clonotype was detected only a few times. The chain joins TRBV28 to TRBJ2-5, with TRBD1 matching over 8 bases. V shed 4 bases and J 8 bases; nucleotides not matched to a gene: 12. The CDR3 is 15 residues long. CDR1 MDHEN and CDR2 SYDVKM come from the germline V gene. The CDR3 region is CASSSGTGFPTTQYF. CDR3 nucleotides: TGTGCCAGCAGTTCAGGGACAGGCTTCCCTACCACCCAGTACTTC. The full variable domain, rest sourced from reference TRBV28 and TRBJ2-5, is DVKVTQSSRYLVKRTGEKVFLECVQDMDHENMFWYRQDPGLGLRLIYFSYDVKMKEKGDIPEGYSVSREKKERFSLILESASTNQTSMYLCASSSGTGFPTTQYFGPGTRLLVL.

The chain has TRBV6-6 and TRBJ1-2, with TRBD1 identical over 9 bases. The CDR3 runs to 14 residues. CDR1 MNHNY and CDR2 SVGAGI come from the germline V gene (reference sequence). With V trimmed by 6 bases and J by 2 bases, 4 bases remained unmatched. The CDR3 reads CASRGQGFNYGYTF. In nucleotides, the CDR3 is TGTGCCAGCAGGGGACAGGGATTCAACTATGGCTACACCTTC.

J is TRBJ1-5 and V is TRBV6-5; possibly TRBD1 for D (6 bases). From germline, CDR1 is MNHEY and CDR2 SVGAGI. The CDR3 spans 13 residues. Trimming shortened V by 6 bases and J by 6 bases, and 12 bases separated the two germline ends. CDR3 residues: CASSRGSSQPQHF. CDR3 coding DNA: TGTGCCAGCAGCAGGGGAAGTAGTCAGCCCCAGCATTTT.

The table lists this clonotype with a few counts. V and J are TRBV12-5 and TRBJ2-1, with 8 bases aligning to TRBD1. V lost 5 bases to trimming and J lost 0 bases; unmatched junction nucleotides: 6. This CDR3 contains 16 residues. The V gene's germline CDR1 is LGHNT and CDR2 FRNRAP. CDR3 DNA: TGTGCTAGTGGTGTCAGGGGACAGGCCTCCTACAATGAGCAGTTCTTC. Amino acid sequence: CASGVRGQASYNEQFF.

The sample holds many counts of this clonotype. The V call is TRBV6-6, the J call TRBJ1-5; 9 nucleotides agree with TRBD1. Germline assignment: CDR1 MNHNY and CDR2 SVGAGI (reference sequence). This CDR3 spans 14 amino acids. V gave up 7 bases and J gave up 5 bases; unmatched junction bases: 6. CDR3 residues: CASTMGQGDQPQHF. CDR3 nucleotides: TGTGCCAGCACTATGGGACAGGGAGATCAGCCCCAGCATTTT.

The chain employs TRBV28 and TRBJ1-5, with TRBD1 matching over 7 bases. The CDR3 length is 14 residues. The V segment lost 7 bases and the J segment 6 bases; nucleotides outside the gene matches: 9. Germline V lookup: CDR1 MDHEN, CDR2 SYDVKM. CDR3 residues: CASTPGQSGQPQHF. DNA for the CDR3: TGTGCCAGCACCCCGGGACAGTCGGGTCAGCCCCAGCATTTT.

This clonotype was seen more than once but under ten times. V gene TRBV5-1 combines with J gene TRBJ1-6; D might be TRBD1 (5 bases). Looked up from germline, CDR1 is SGHRS and CDR2 is YFSETQ. The CDR3 is made up of 15 amino acids. V was shortened by 1 base and J by 7 bases, with 12 bases between the two germline ends. The CDR3 is CASSLLSGRNSPLHF. CDR3 nucleotides: TGCGCCAGCAGCTTGCTCTCAGGGAGGAATTCACCCCTCCACTTT. Drawing the rest from reference TRBV5-1 and TRBJ1-6, the complete variable domain is KAGVTQTPRYLIKTRGQQVTLSCSPISGHRSVSWYQQTPGQGLQFLFEYFSETQRNKGNFPGRFSGRQFSNSRSEMNVSTLELGDSALYLCASSLLSGRNSPLHFGNGTRLTVT.

Only a few counts were recorded for this clonotype. The chain couples TRBV12-3 or TRBV12-4 to TRBJ2-5, with TRBD2 identical over 8 bases. The CDR3 covers 16 residues. J was trimmed by 4 bases and V by 4 bases; bases with no gene match: 11. CDR3 bases: TGTGCCAGCAGTTCCGCCCTTAGCGGGAAGGGAGAGACCCAGTACTTC. Amino acids: CASSSALSGKGETQYF.

The gene calls are TRBV10-2 and TRBJ1-2; perhaps TRBD1 as D (6 bases). V lost 3 bases, J lost 6 bases, and 8 bases lay in between. Germline-derived CDR1 and CDR2 are WSHSY and SAAADI. The CDR3 loop spans 12 amino acids. The CDR3 coding sequence is TGCGCCAGCAGTGAATCAGGGGATGGCTACACCTTC. Translated, it gives CASSESGDGYTF.

This clonotype was seen only a few times. The chain has TRBV7-9 and TRBJ2-1; no clear D. The germline V and J ends were trimmed by 3 bases and 9 bases, with 6 bases remaining between them. CDR1 and CDR2 from the germline V gene are SEHNR and FQNEAQ (reference sequence). This CDR3 has 11 amino acids. CDR3 in amino acids: CASSLWPEQFF. The CDR3, as DNA: TGTGCCAGCAGCTTGTGGCCTGAGCAGTTCTTC.

The chain couples TRBV24-1 to TRBJ2-1; no definite D call. Between the trimmed V and J ends, which lost 3 bases and 9 bases, there was a span of 17 bases. The CDR3 runs to 15 residues. Germline V gene data show CDR1 as KGHDR and CDR2 as SFDVKD. CDR3 DNA: TGTGCCACCAGTGATGCCGTTTTTGCAGGTGGTGAGCAGTTCTTC. This translates into CATSDAVFAGGEQFF.

The chain combines TRBV5-5 with TRBJ2-5; D is uncertain. This CDR3 has 13 amino acids. CDR1 and CDR2 from the germline V gene are SGHKS and YYEKEE (reference sequence). The germline V and J ends were trimmed by 2 bases and 2 bases, with 7 bases remaining between them. CDR3 in amino acids: CASSFSDQETQYF. Here the CDR3 DNA reads TGTGCCAGCAGCTTTTCGGATCAAGAGACCCAGTACTTC.

This clonotype was picked up many times. This chain connects TRBV6-1 to TRBJ1-5; D remains unclear. Germline V gene data show CDR1 as MNHNS and CDR2 as SASEGT. Deletions cut 4 bases from V and 3 bases from J, with 7 bases between. CDR3 length: 13 amino acids. The CDR3 is CASSGLFNQPQHF. The CDR3 DNA sequence: TGTGCCAGCAGTGGACTCTTCAATCAGCCCCAGCATTTT.

The V gene is TRBV20-1, the J gene TRBJ1-1, with D maybe TRBD1 (5 bases). The CDR3 covers 13 residues. Per the germline V gene, CDR1 is DFQATT and CDR2 is SNEGSKA (reference sequence). The ends were cut back, 4 bases at V and 5 bases at J, with 14 bases in the middle. CDR3 residues: CSATRGGVTEAFF. CDR3 DNA sequence: TGCAGTGCTACCCGGGGGGGGGTTACTGAAGCTTTCTTT.

The V call is TRBV16, the J call TRBJ1-6; TRBD1 matches at 7 bases. The V gene end was trimmed by 3 bases and the J gene end by 4 bases; junction bases not matched to a gene: 3. The CDR3 spans 15 residues. Germline CDR1 reads KGHSY; CDR2 reads FQNENV. CDR3 sequence reads: CASSHGRGYNSPLHF. CDR3 DNA sequence: TGTGCCAGCAGCCACGGCAGGGGGTATAATTCACCCCTCCACTTT. Full variable domain (remainder filled in from reference TRBV16 and TRBJ1-6): GEEVAQTPKHLVRGEGQKAKLYCAPIKGHSYVFWYQQVLKNEFKFLISFQNENVFDETGMPKERFSAKCLPNSPCSLEIQATKLEDSAVYFCASSHGRGYNSPLHFGNGTRLTVT.

This chain uses TRBV20-1 with TRBJ1-5; no definite D call. The germline CDR1 and CDR2 sequences are DFQATT and SNEGSKA (reference sequence). V lost 6 bases to trimming and J lost 1 base, with 13 bases between them. This CDR3 region has 14 residues. CDR3 DNA sequence: TGCAGTGCCACCGACGGCGCCAGCAATCAGCCCCAGCATTTT. Translated: CSATDGASNQPQHF.

V is TRBV13 and J is TRBJ2-1, with TRBD2 as a possible D gene (6 bases). From germline, CDR1 is PRHDT and CDR2 FYEKMQ (reference sequence). The CDR3 has 20 residues. V dropped 4 bases and J dropped 5 bases, with 30 bases sitting between them. CDR3 sequence reads: CASSSPVIPLSGRGHNEQFF. The CDR3 coding sequence is TGTGCCAGCAGCTCTCCAGTAATACCCTTATCCGGGAGAGGCCACAATGAGCAGTTCTTC.

This clonotype is a singleton in its sample. An end of the junction differs from the germline gene, which may be a read error. This chain joins TRBV20-1 and TRBJ2-7; 12 nucleotides match TRBD1. CDR3 length equals 17 residues. Germline V gene data show CDR1 as DFQATT and CDR2 as SNEGSKA (reference sequence). Written as DNA, the CDR3 is TGCAGTGCTTGCGGGACAGGGGGCTGCCGCCTTAAGGGCGAGCGGTACTTC. This sequence encodes CSACGTGGCRLKGERYF.

This clonotype occurred a few times. The rearrangement links TRBV19 to TRBJ2-1; the D is unclear. The length of the CDR3 is 17 residues. The V end lost 6 bases, the J end lost 1 base, and 19 bases lay between the germline ends. Germline V lookup: CDR1 LNHDA, CDR2 SQIVND (reference sequence). DNA for the CDR3: TGTGCCAGTAGCCCCGGACCCTTCTCTCGGTCCTACAATGAGCAGTTCTTC. Its protein is CASSPGPFSRSYNEQFF.

This chain joins TRBV19 and TRBJ1-5; 7 bases are shared with TRBD1. Germline loops: CDR1 LNHDA, CDR2 SQIVND (reference sequence). V lost 5 bases and J lost 5; bases outside the gene matches: 9. The CDR3 sequence is 15 residues long. CDR3: CASSRLDRDYQPQHF. As DNA, the CDR3 is TGTGCCAGTAGTCGGTTAGACAGGGACTATCAGCCCCAGCATTTT.

Remarks on this clonotype: Because it lacks the conserved phenylalanine or tryptophan at the end, this CDR3 is likely a read error. This chain links TRBV12-3 or TRBV12-4 with TRBJ1-2; 10 nucleotides agree with TRBD1. This CDR3 has 15 residues. J was trimmed by 7 bases and V by 0 bases; bases with no gene match: 5. The CDR3 is CASSLAGGQGSGYTC. The CDR3 DNA reads TGTGCCAGCAGTTTAGCGGGGGGACAGGGGAGTGGCTACACCTGC.

This chain joins TRBV20-1 and TRBJ1-2; D is unclear. The length of the CDR3 is 12 residues. The germline V gene has CDR1 DFQATT and CDR2 SNEGSKA (reference sequence). Trimming removed 6 bases at V and 7 bases at J, with 15 bases between. This CDR3 reads CSAKLEVIGYTF. The CDR3 coding sequence is TGCAGTGCAAAGCTGGAGGTTATTGGCTACACCTTC.

This clonotype appeared many times. The chain's CDR3 is CASLQRGVGTDTQYF. The DNA for the CDR3 is TGTGCCAGCCTCCAGAGGGGTGTGGGCACAGATACGCAGTATTTT. The chain combines TRBV7-2 with TRBJ2-3; D may correspond to TRBD1 or TRBD2 (5 bases each). CDR1 is SGHTA, CDR2 FQGNSA, per germline. This CDR3 has 15 amino acids. V shed 8 bases and J shed 1 base, with 16 bases lying between them. The complete variable domain, with remaining parts taken from reference TRBV7-2 and TRBJ2-3, reads GAGVSQSPSNKVTEKGKDVELRCDPISGHTALYWYRQSLGQGLEFLIYFQGNSAPDKSGLPSDRFSAERTGGSVSTLTIQRTQQEDSAVYLCASLQRGVGTDTQYFGPGTRLTVL.

This clonotype was counted many times. This chain joins TRBV7-9 and TRBJ1-5, with TRBD1 as a possible D gene (5 bases). Trimming took 5 bases from V and 7 from J, leaving 9 bases between them. The length of the CDR3 is 12 residues. Germline V gene lookup returns CDR1 SEHNR and CDR2 FQNEAQ (reference sequence). For the CDR3, the DNA is TGTGCCAGCAGCCTGGACAAGCAGCCCCAGCATTTT. Its protein is CASSLDKQPQHF.